Following are 17 T cell receptor beta chains from one sample sequenced in a study of shared clonotypes between healthy human individuals. Here immunoSEQ multiplex PCR was the method, and the copy in TCRdb shows in-frame clones only, minus some. In the table there are under 1,100,000 clones, approximately 78% of which are singletons. Sequencing was performed on memory CD4+ T cells from PBMCs. Subset of the sample: CD45RA-negative fraction. These receptors all stem from a man aged 18-30 years in good health. Some clones in this sample may be carry-over from other donors' samples.

The DNA of the CDR3 is TGTGCCAGCAGCTTTCAAAGGGTCAGGGTGGGCGAAAAACTGTTTTTT. Translation: CASSFQRVRVGEKLFF. The rearrangement links TRBV7-8 to TRBJ1-4, with D possibly matching TRBD1 (5 bases). Germline V gene sequence: CDR1 SGHVS, CDR2 FQNEAQ. Trimming pared 3 bases from V and 8 bases from J, leaving 19 bases between. The CDR3 spans 16 residues.

The chain joins TRBV5-1 to TRBJ2-5; TRBD1 matches at 12 bases. Germline loops: CDR1 SGHRS, CDR2 YFSETQ. CDR3 length equals 15 residues. J gave up 5 bases and V 5 bases, and 7 bases lay outside the gene matches. CDR3 coding DNA: TGCGCCAGCAGACGCGGGACAGGGGGCCCTGAGACCCAGTACTTC. It specifies CASRRGTGGPETQYF.

This sequence joins TRBV7-2 and TRBJ2-7, with TRBD1 identical over 7 bases. J gave up 0 bases and V 2 bases, and 4 bases lay outside the gene matches. Germline-derived CDR1 and CDR2 are SGHTA and FQGNSA. This CDR3 has 15 residues. CDR3 protein: CASSLHRGASYEQYF. The CDR3 nucleotides read TGTGCCAGCAGCTTACACAGGGGTGCCTCCTACGAGCAGTACTTC.

This chain joins TRBV5-5 and TRBJ2-5, with D perhaps matching TRBD1 or TRBD2 (6 bases each). TRBJ2-7 explains the end of the DNA better; the J call may be wrong. The germline V gene encodes CDR1 SGHKS and CDR2 YYEKEE (reference sequence). The CDR3 sequence is 15 residues long. As DNA, the CDR3 is TGTGCCAGCAGCTTGAATCCGGGGGCTCCCTACGAGCAGTACTTC. Amino acid sequence: CASSLNPGAPYEQYF.

With respect to this clone: Other nucleotide sequences from this sample produce the same CDR3. The gene calls are TRBV18 and TRBJ1-2; possible D gene TRBD1, 5 bases. Trimming took 1 base from V and 6 from J, leaving 12 bases between them. The CDR3 is 14 residues long. Germline values: CDR1 KGHSH, CDR2 LQKENI. The CDR3 is CASSPRGKGNGYTF. In nucleotides, the CDR3 is TGTGCCAGCTCACCACGTGGCAAGGGGAATGGCTACACCTTC.

The chain uses TRBV28 and TRBJ1-1; 7 positions agree with TRBD1. Germline V gene data show CDR1 as MDHEN and CDR2 as SYDVKM. The CDR3 extends over 16 amino acids. V shed 6 bases and J 0 bases; nucleotides not matched to a gene: 10. The CDR3 DNA follows: TGTGCCAGCAGGCCCCCGACAGGGATCATGAACACTGAAGCTTTCTTT. Its translation: CASRPPTGIMNTEAFF.

V is TRBV2 and J is TRBJ2-7; 8 bases line up with TRBD1. This CDR3 spans 15 amino acids. J lost 3 bases, V lost 7 bases, and 11 bases had no gene match. In germline, CDR1 is SNHLY, CDR2 FYNNEI. The CDR3 DNA reads as TGTGCCAGCAAGGGGGGCAGGGGGCTAGGCTACGAGCAGTACTTC. It encodes CASKGGRGLGYEQYF.

The genes are TRBV29-1 and TRBJ2-7, with 7 nucleotides matching TRBD1. The V and J ends lost 6 bases and 1 base, in that order; junction bases with no gene match: 6. Looked up from germline, CDR1 is SQVTM and CDR2 is ANQGSEA. The CDR3 contains 13 residues. The CDR3 region is CSVLQGKSYEQYF. Written as DNA, the CDR3 is TGCAGCGTCCTACAGGGGAAGTCCTACGAGCAGTACTTC.

The CDR3 coding sequence is TGTGCCAGCAGCCCAGGGGGCAGACAGGGAAATGGCTACACCTTC. This gives the protein CASSPGGRQGNGYTF. This sequence joins TRBV27 and TRBJ1-2; 8 nucleotides align to TRBD1. There are 15 residues in the CDR3. CDR1 is MNHEY and CDR2 is SMNVEV in the germline V gene (reference sequence). V was pared by 6 bases and J by 6 bases, with 12 bases of the junction left unmatched.

The chain has TRBV7-2 and TRBJ2-5, with a tentative D call TRBD2 (5 bases). Germline V CDR1 and CDR2: SGHTA, FQGNSA. The CDR3 consists of 17 residues. The germline V and J ends were trimmed by 5 bases and 4 bases, with 23 bases remaining between them. The CDR3: CASSPRTRRFAGETQYF. DNA of the CDR3: TGTGCCAGCAGCCCGAGAACCCGGCGGTTTGCGGGAGAGACCCAGTACTTC.

This clone was observed a handful of times. The rearrangement uses TRBV6-1 and TRBJ2-7; possible D gene TRBD2, 6 bases. Trimming took off 3 bases at V and 3 bases at J, with 12 bases between the two ends. The CDR3 loop spans 14 amino acids. Looked up from germline, CDR1 is MNHNS and CDR2 is SASEGT. The CDR3 DNA follows: TGTGCCAGCAGTGACGTACGGGGACTCTACGAGCAGTACTTC. This encodes CASSDVRGLYEQYF.

This chain links TRBV11-2 with TRBJ2-1; TRBD2 agrees at 9 bases. V trimming: 3 bases; J trimming: 9 bases; junction bases outside the gene matches: 12. The CDR3 loop spans 16 amino acids. The germline V gene encodes CDR1 SGHAT and CDR2 FQNNGV. The CDR3 DNA is TGTGCCAGCAGCTTTATTAGGGCTAGCGGGATGGTTGAGCAGTTCTTC. As protein: CASSFIRASGMVEQFF. The full variable domain, completed using reference TRBV11-2 and TRBJ2-1, is EAGVAQSPRYKIIEKRQSVAFWCNPISGHATLYWYQQILGQGPKLLIQFQNNGVVDDSQLPKDRFSAERLKGVDSTLKIQPAKLEDSAVYLCASSFIRASGMVEQFFGPGTRLTVL.

V and J are TRBV7-3 and TRBJ2-7, with TRBD2 identical over 11 bases. J gave up 5 bases and V 0 bases, and 6 bases lay outside the gene matches. Germline V gene sequence: CDR1 SGHTA, CDR2 FQGTGA. This CDR3 contains 16 residues. CDR3 sequence: CASSLTRLAGGHEQYF. The CDR3 DNA reads TGTGCCAGCAGCTTAACTCGGCTAGCGGGAGGCCACGAGCAGTACTTC.

The CDR3 is CASSQDSTYGYTF. The CDR3, as DNA: TGCGCCAGCAGTCAAGACAGCACCTATGGCTACACCTTC. This chain uses TRBV23-1 with TRBJ1-2; D might be TRBD1 (5 bases). TRBV23-1 is recorded as an ORF, its role being uncertain. V lost 2 bases and J 4 bases, leaving 8 bases between the germline ends. The CDR3 totals 13 residues.

This clone was counted once. This CDR3 is CASSGAMNYGYTF. The DNA for the CDR3 is TGTGCCAGCAGTGGTGCTATGAACTATGGCTACACCTTC. This chain joins TRBV28 and TRBJ1-2; D not resolved. The germline V and J ends were trimmed by 5 bases and 2 bases, with 9 bases remaining between them. The CDR3 totals 13 residues. CDR1 and CDR2 (germline): MDHEN, SYDVKM.

This chain links TRBV6-7 with TRBJ1-1; a weak D match, TRBD1 (6 bases). TRBV6-7 is reported as an ORF; its role is uncertain. This CDR3 has 16 residues. V lost 2 bases and J lost 5, with 18 bases in between. CDR3 coding DNA: TGTGCCAGCAGTTACCCTAGGGGCAGGGGTTTAACTGAAGCTTTCTTT. Encoded protein: CASSYPRGRGLTEAFF.

J is TRBJ2-7 and V is TRBV7-8, with a tentative D call TRBD2 (5 bases). Trimming cost V 6 bases and J 4 bases, with 19 bases left between them. The CDR3 length is 15 residues. Germline V lookup: CDR1 SGHVS, CDR2 FQNEAQ. The CDR3 DNA reads TGTGCCAGCAGTTCAGAGCGGAGCTGGGATTACGAGCAGTACTTC. This sequence encodes CASSSERSWDYEQYF.